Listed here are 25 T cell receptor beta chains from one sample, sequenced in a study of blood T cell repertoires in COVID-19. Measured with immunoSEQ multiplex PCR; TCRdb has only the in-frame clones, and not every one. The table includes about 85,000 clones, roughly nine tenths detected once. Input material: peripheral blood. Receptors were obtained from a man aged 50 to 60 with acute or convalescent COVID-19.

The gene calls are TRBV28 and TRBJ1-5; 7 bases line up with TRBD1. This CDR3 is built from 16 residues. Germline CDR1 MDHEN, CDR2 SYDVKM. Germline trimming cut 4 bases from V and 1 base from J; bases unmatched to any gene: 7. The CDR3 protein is CASSSPGGASNQPQHF. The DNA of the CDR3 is TGTGCCAGCAGTTCGCCAGGGGGAGCGAGCAATCAGCCCCAGCATTTT.

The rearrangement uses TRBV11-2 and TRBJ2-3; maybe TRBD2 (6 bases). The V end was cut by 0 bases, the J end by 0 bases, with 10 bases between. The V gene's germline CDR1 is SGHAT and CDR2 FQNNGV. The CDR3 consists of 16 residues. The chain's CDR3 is CASSLEASGSTDTQYF. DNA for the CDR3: TGTGCCAGCAGCTTAGAGGCCAGCGGGAGCACAGATACGCAGTATTTT.

CDR3 amino acids: CASSLAATGPYGYTF. For the CDR3, the DNA is TGCGCCAGCAGCTTGGCCGCGACAGGTCCCTATGGCTACACCTTC. The rearrangement joins TRBV5-1 to TRBJ1-2, with D maybe TRBD1 (6 bases). V gave up 0 bases and J gave up 4 bases, with 13 bases separating them. The length of the CDR3 is 15 residues. Germline V lookup: CDR1 SGHRS, CDR2 YFSETQ.

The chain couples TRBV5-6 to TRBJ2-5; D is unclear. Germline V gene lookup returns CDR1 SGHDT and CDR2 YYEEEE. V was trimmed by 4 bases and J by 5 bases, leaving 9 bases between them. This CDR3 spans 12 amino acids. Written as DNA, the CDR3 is TGTGCCAGCAGCCTCCGACTGGAGACCCAGTACTTC. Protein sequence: CASSLRLETQYF.

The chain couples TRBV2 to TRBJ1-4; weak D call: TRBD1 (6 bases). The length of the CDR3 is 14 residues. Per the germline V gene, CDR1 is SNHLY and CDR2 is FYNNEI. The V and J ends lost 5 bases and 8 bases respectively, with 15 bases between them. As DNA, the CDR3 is TGTGCCAGCAGTCCGGGACAAAGAGGGGAAAAACTGTTTTTT. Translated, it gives CASSPGQRGEKLFF.

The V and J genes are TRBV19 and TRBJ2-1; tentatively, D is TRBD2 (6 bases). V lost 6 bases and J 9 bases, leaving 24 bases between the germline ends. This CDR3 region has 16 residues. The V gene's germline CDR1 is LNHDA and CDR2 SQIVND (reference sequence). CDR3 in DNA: TGTGCCAGTAGGTCCCGCGGGGAACCCAGCGCCGGTGAGCAGTTCTTC. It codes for CASRSRGEPSAGEQFF. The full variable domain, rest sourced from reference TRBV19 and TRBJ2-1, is DGGITQSPKYLFRKEGQNVTLSCEQNLNHDAMYWYRQDPGQGLRLIYYSQIVNDFQKGDIAEGYSVSREKKESFPLTVTSAQKNPTAFYLCASRSRGEPSAGEQFFGPGTRLTVL.

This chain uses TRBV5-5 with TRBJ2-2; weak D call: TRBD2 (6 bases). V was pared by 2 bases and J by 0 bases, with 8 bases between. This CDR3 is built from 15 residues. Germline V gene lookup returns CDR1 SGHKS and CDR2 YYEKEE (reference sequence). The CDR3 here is CASSFLATNTGELFF. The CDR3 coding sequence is TGTGCCAGCAGCTTCCTAGCGACGAACACCGGGGAGCTGTTTTTT.

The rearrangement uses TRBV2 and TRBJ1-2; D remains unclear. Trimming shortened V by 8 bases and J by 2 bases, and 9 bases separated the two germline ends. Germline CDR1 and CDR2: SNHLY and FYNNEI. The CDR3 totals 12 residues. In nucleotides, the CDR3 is TGTGCCAGCTCAGGCAGGAACTATGGCTACACCTTC. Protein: CASSGRNYGYTF.

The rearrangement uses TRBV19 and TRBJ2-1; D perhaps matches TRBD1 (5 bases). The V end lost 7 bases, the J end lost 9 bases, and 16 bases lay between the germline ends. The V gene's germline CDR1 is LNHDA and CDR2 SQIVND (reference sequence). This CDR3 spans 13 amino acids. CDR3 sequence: CASKATVGVEQFF. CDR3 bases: TGTGCCAGTAAGGCGACAGTAGGCGTTGAGCAGTTCTTC. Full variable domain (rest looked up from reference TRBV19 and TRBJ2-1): DGGITQSPKYLFRKEGQNVTLSCEQNLNHDAMYWYRQDPGQGLRLIYYSQIVNDFQKGDIAEGYSVSREKKESFPLTVTSAQKNPTAFYLCASKATVGVEQFFGPGTRLTVL.

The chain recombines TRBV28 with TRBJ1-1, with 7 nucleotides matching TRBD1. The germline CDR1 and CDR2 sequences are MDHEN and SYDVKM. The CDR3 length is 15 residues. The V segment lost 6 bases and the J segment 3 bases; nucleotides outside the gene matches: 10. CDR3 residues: CASSLQGTSYTEAFF. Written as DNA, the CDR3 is TGTGCCAGCAGCCTACAGGGGACGAGTTACACTGAAGCTTTCTTT.

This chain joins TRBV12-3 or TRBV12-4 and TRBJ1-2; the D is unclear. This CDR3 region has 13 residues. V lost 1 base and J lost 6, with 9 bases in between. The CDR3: CASSLGPRDGYTF. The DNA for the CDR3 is TGTGCCAGCAGTTTAGGGCCACGGGATGGCTACACCTTC.

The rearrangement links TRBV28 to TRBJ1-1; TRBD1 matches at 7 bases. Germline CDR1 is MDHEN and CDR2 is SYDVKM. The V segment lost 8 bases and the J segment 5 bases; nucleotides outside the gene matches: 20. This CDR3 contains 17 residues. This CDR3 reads CASRSSIGDSLGTEAFF. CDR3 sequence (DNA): TGTGCCAGCCGATCCTCTATAGGGGACAGTTTGGGGACTGAAGCTTTCTTT.

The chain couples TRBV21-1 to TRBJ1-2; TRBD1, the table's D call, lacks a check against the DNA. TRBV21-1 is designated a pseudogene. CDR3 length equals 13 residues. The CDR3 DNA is TGTGCCAGCAGCAAAGCGTCAGGGGATGGCTACACCTTC. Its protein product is CASSKASGDGYTF.

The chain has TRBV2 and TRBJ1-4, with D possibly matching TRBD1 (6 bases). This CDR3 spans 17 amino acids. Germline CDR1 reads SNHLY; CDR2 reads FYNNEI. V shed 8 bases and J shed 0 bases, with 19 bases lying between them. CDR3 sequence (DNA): TGTGCCAGCGCCGGACAGCGACTCATCGCAACTAATGAAAAACTGTTTTTT. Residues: CASAGQRLIATNEKLFF.

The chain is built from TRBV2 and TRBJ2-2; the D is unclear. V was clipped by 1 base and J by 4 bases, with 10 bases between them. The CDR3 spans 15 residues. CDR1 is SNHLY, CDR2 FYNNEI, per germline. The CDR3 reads CASSEGRQATGELFF. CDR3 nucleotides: TGTGCCAGCAGTGAAGGCAGACAAGCCACCGGGGAGCTGTTTTTT.

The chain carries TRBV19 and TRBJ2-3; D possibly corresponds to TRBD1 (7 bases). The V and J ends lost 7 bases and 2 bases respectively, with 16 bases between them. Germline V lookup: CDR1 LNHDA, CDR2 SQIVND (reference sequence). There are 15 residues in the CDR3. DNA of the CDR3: TGTGCCAGTATTCCCGACAGGGACTTCACAGATACGCAGTATTTT. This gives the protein CASIPDRDFTDTQYF.

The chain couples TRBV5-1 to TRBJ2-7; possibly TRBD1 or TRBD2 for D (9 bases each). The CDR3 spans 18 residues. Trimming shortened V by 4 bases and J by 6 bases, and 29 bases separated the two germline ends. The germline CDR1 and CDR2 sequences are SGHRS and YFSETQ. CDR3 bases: TGCGCCAGCAGCCCGACAGGGGGATCGGGTAGCGGGAGTGTCGAGCAGTACTTC. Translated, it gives CASSPTGGSGSGSVEQYF.

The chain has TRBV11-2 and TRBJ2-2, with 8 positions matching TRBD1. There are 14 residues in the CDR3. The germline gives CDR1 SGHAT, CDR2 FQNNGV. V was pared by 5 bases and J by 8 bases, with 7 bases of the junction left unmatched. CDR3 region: CASSPDRDDGELFF. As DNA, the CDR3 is TGTGCCAGCAGCCCGGACAGGGATGATGGGGAGCTGTTTTTT.

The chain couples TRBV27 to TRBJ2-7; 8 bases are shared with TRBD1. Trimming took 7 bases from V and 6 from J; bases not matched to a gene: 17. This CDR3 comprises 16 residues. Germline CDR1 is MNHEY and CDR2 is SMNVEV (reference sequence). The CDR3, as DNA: TGTGCCAGCACCCCCGGACAGGGCCTTACGTTTAGCGAGCAGTACTTC. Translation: CASTPGQGLTFSEQYF.

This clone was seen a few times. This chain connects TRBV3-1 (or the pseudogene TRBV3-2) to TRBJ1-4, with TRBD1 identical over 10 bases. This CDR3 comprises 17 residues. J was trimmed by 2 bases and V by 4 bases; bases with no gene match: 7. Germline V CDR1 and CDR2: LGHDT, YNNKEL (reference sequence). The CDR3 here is CASSPGQGVFTNEKLFF. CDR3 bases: TGTGCCAGCAGCCCTGGACAGGGGGTTTTCACTAATGAAAAACTGTTTTTT.

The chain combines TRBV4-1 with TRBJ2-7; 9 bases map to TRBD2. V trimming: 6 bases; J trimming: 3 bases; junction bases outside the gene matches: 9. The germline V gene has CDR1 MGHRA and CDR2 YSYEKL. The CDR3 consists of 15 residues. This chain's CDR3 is CASRLLTSGFYEQYF. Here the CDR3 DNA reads TGCGCCAGCAGACTTTTGACTAGCGGCTTCTACGAGCAGTACTTC.

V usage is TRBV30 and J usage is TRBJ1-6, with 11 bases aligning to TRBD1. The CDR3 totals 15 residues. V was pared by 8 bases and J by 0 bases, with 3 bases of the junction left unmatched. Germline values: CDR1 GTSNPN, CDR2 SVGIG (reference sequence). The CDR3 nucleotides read TGTGCCAGGGGACAGGGGGTCTCCTATAATTCACCCCTCCACTTT. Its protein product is CARGQGVSYNSPLHF.

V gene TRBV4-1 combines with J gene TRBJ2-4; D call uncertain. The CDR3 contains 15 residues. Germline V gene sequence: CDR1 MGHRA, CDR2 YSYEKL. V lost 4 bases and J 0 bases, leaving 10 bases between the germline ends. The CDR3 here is CASSRLQLAKNIQYF. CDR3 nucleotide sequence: TGCGCCAGCAGCCGTTTACAGCTAGCCAAAAACATTCAGTACTTC.

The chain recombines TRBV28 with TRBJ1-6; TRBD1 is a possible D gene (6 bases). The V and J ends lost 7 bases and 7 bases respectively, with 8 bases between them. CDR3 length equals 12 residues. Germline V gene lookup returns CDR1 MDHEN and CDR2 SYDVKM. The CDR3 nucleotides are TGTGCCAGCAAGGGGGGGAATTCACCCCTCCACTTT. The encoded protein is CASKGGNSPLHF.

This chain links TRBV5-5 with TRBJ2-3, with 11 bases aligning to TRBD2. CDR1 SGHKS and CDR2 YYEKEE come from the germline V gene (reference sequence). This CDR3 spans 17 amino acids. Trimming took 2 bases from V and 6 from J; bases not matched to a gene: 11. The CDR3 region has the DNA TGTGCCAGCAGCTTACTAGCGGGGGCGCCGGGGTGGGATACGCAGTATTTT. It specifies CASSLLAGAPGWDTQYF.